A selection of T cell receptor beta chains follows, all from one sample in a study of early stage breast cancer tumors. TCRdb's table, derived via immunoSEQ multiplex PCR, lists solely in-frame clones and lacks some. The sample records about 14,000 clones, approximately 84% being singletons. The specimen was normal breast tissue next to the tumor. The source is a person under 45 with breast cancer. CDR3s leave out the opening cysteine and the closing phenylalanine or tryptophan.

CDR3 length,V gene,J gene,CDR3 protein
7,TRBV6-6,TRBJ2-3,ASRLSWY
12,TRBV19,TRBJ2-1,ASSIGSSYNEQF
10,TRBV7-2,TRBJ1-2,ASSLVNYGYT
14,TRBV4-3,TRBJ2-1,ASSQEGLAGENEQF
13,TRBV18,TRBJ2-7,ASSRVLANSYEQY
13,TRBV9,TRBJ2-1,ASSVASSSYNEQF
12,TRBV7-6,TRBJ1-4,ASSLGRGGEKLF
11,TRBV2,TRBJ1-1,ASRKERNTEAF
13,TRBV18,TRBJ2-7,ASSPGGDISYEQY
14,TRBV5-4,TRBJ1-1,ASSRSQGALNTEAF
7,TRBV21-1,TRBJ2-3,AGPNTQY
10,TRBV30,TRBJ2-7,AWGTGFNEQY
12,TRBV5-1,TRBJ2-1,ASSSGSLRNEQF
14,TRBV5-1,TRBJ1-6,ASSLFGFSYNSPLH
12,TRBV11-1,TRBJ2-7,ASPKSGSRDEQY
11,TRBV7-2,TRBJ2-7,ASSSRFGYEQY
18,TRBV4-1,TRBJ2-1,ASSQDSGTSGRSSYNEQF
12,TRBV6-1,TRBJ2-5,ASSEVAFQETQY
10,TRBV11-3,TRBJ2-3,ASSSSWGTQY
12,TRBV5-1,TRBJ1-1,ASSLGGIGTEAF
13,TRBV2,TRBJ2-3,ASSEAHRGSDTQY
11,TRBV19,TRBJ2-3,ASSFGTPDTQY
14,TRBV27,TRBJ2-1,ASSFEGSLSYNEQF
11,TRBV7-3,TRBJ1-1,ASSPRTGTEAF
15,TRBV7-3,TRBJ1-6,ASSLYPQDSGASPLH
15,TRBV18,TRBJ1-4,ASSPTGFRADNEKLF
12,TRBV18,TRBJ1-5,ASSPDNGDQPQH
12,TRBV18,TRBJ1-2,ASSPPNGRGDYT
11,TRBV6-6,TRBJ2-1,ASRGSADNEQF
14,TRBV18,TRBJ2-1,ASSQRTGASYNEQF
12,TRBV5-1,TRBJ2-1,ASSYGQGGNEQF
13,TRBV5-4,TRBJ1-2,ASSLVGEAGYGYT
13,TRBV7-7,TRBJ2-3,ASSLVGYRGDTQY
10,TRBV7-6,TRBJ1-1,ASSLEGQGAF
12,TRBV7-2,TRBJ1-4,ASSEGVTNEKLF
12,TRBV6-1,TRBJ1-4,ATLRDRTNEKLF
14,TRBV27,TRBJ1-4,ASSSWGGRPNEKLF
16,TRBV5-4,TRBJ2-2,ASSGGFAGRLRTGELF
12,TRBV9,TRBJ2-5,ASSVGLRVETQY
11,TRBV7-2,TRBJ2-1,ASSAGTLGRQF
11,TRBV4-1,TRBJ2-7,ASSQVYRYEQY
15,TRBV4-3,TRBJ2-6,ASSQDGGRSGANVLT
13,TRBV27,TRBJ1-3,ASSLFQGSGNTIY
11,TRBV6-5,TRBJ1-4,ASKGTVNEKLF
12,TRBV7-3,TRBJ2-3,ASSPGLAADTQY
11,TRBV9,TRBJ1-1,ASSVAYYTEAF
15,TRBV4-1,TRBJ1-3,ASSQVGQMSSGNTIY
11,TRBV2,TRBJ1-2,ASSDSRTYGYT